The source of this TCR beta chain is a study of technical replicates of blood from several donors (dated by TCRdb to about 2017). On this clone: Its binding antigen is unknown. The sample holds no much larger clone one base away, and base qualities are not on file.

V was cut back by 3 bases and J by 6 bases, leaving a gap of 9 bases between them. Via the germline V gene, CDR1 is SQVTM and CDR2 ANQGSEA. The CDR3 contains 11 residues, cysteine and phenylalanine counted. The read is trimmed to its CDR3 DNA, 33 bases read in frame from base 1. Library preparation was by the immunoSEQ multiplex PCR assay. TCRdb stores this immuneACCESS table with in-frame sequences only. Part of the clones is absent; in the studies checked, under half of the shortfall reflects unresolved V genes, and no reason is known for the rest. This sample lists approximately 75,000 clones; more than 80% were detected once. Roughly 4% of the sample is in the top ten clones.

The source of this sequence is a human donor in good health. Some clones in this sample may be carry-over from other donors' samples. This sequence uses TRBV29-1 and TRBJ2-7; D gene: possibly TRBD2, on 5 matching bases. The sample consisted of PBMCs. The CDR3 protein is CSVDWAGEQYF. The nucleotide sequence reads as follows: TGCAGCGTTGACTGGGCGGGCGAGCAGTACTTC.